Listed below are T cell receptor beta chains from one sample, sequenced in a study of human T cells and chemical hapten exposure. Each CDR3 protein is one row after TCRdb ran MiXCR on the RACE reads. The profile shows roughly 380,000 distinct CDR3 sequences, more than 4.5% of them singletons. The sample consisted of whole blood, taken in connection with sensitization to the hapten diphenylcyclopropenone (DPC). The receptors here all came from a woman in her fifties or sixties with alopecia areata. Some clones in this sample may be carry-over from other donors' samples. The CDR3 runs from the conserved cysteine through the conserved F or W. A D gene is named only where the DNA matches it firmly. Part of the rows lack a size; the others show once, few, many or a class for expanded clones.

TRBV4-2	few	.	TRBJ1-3	TGTGCCAGCAGCCAAGAAGAGGGTACTGGAAACACCATATATTTT	CASSQEEGTGNTIYF
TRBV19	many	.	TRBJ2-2	TGTGCCAGTAGTATCACCCCCGACAGGAACACCGGGGAGCTGTTTTTT	CASSITPDRNTGELFF
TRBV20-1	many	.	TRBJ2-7	TGCAGTGCCGGGGCCGGGAGTAGCTCCTACGAGCAGTACTTC	CSAGAGSSSYEQYF
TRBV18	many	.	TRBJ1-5	TGTGCCAGCTCACCACCGGGGGGGGGCAATCAGCCCCAGCATTTT	CASSPPGGGNQPQHF
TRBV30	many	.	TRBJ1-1	TGTGCCTGGAGTGTAGGGAGACGCTCCGCTGAAGCTTTCTTT	CAWSVGRRSAEAFF
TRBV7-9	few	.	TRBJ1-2	TGTGCCAGCAGCTTTCATTCTAACTATGGCTACACCTTC	CASSFHSNYGYTF
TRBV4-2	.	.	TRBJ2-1	TGTGCCAGCAGCCTACATCCCCGGGGAGGCCCTAACAATGAGCAGTTCTTC	CASSLHPRGGPNNEQFF
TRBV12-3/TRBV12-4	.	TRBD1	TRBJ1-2	TGTGCCAGCAGAATGAAACAGGGGGCAGGGAGCTACACCTTC	CASRMKQGAGSYTF
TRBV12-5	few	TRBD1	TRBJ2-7	TGTGCTAGTGGTTTGCAGTTGAGGCAGGGGGTAAACTACGAGCAGTACTTC	CASGLQLRQGVNYEQYF
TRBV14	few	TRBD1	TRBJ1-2	TGTGCCAGCAGCCATCAGACAGGGGTGGACTATGGCTACACCTTC	CASSHQTGVDYGYTF
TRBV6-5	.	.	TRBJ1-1	TGTGCCAGCAGTTCTCCGGAGAGAATCCGTAACATGAACACTGAAGCTTTCTTT	CASSSPERIRNMNTEAFF
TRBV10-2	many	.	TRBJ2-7	TGCGCCAGCCGTATAGGACATCCCTACGAGCAGTACTTC	CASRIGHPYEQYF
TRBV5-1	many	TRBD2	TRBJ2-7	TGCGCCAGCAGCCTGGGACTAGCGGGGCGAGGTTTCTACGAGCAGTACTTC	CASSLGLAGRGFYEQYF
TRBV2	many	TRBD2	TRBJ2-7	TGTGCCAGCAAATCAAAGGGGACTAGCGGGGGCTACGAGCAGTACTTC	CASKSKGTSGGYEQYF
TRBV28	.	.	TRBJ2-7	TGTGCCAGCAGTTTATCCCCAGGTCGGGGGCCCTACGAGCAGTACTTC	CASSLSPGRGPYEQYF
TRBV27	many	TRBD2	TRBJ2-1	TGTGCCAGCAGTTTACCGGCTAGCGGGGGCAATGAGCAGTTCTTC	CASSLPASGGNEQFF
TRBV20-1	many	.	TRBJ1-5	TGCAGTGCTACCCGCCGGTTGGATCAGCCCCAGCATTTT	CSATRRLDQPQHF
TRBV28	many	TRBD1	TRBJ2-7	TGTGCCAGCAAGGACAGGGAGTACGAGCAGTACTTC	CASKDREYEQYF
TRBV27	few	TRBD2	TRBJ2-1	TGTGCCAGCAGTTTAAAACCCAGCGGGATCTACAATGAGCAGTTCTTC	CASSLKPSGIYNEQFF
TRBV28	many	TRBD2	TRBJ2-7	TGTGCCAGCAGGGGGCTAGCGGGAGCTTCCGAGCAGTACTTC	CASRGLAGASEQYF
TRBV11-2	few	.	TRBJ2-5	TGTGCCAGCAGCTTAGAGTTCCAGGGTGGGACCCAAGAGACCCAGTACTTC	CASSLEFQGGTQETQYF
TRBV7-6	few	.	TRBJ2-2	TGTGCCAGCAGCTTAGAAGGGCGGGTTAACACCGGGGAGCTGTTTTTT	CASSLEGRVNTGELFF
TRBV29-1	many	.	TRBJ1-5	TGCAGCGTTGTATCGGGGAATCAGCCCCAGCATTTT	CSVVSGNQPQHF
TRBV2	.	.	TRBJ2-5	TGTGCCAGCAGGGTCCAAGAGACCCAGTACTTC	CASRVQETQYF
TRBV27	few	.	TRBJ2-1	TGTGCCAGCAGTCCTCGTGCCCTTCCCTACAATGAGCAGTTCTTC	CASSPRALPYNEQFF
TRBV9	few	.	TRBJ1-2	TGTGCCAGCAGCCAAGAAGGGGCGCCCGGCTACACCTTC	CASSQEGAPGYTF
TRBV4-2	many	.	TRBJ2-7	TGTGCCAGCAGCCCAGGCACCACCCTCTACGAGCAGTACTTC	CASSPGTTLYEQYF
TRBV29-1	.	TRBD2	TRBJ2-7	TGCAGCGTTGAGGATGCTAGCGGGAGTTACGAGCAGTACTTC	CSVEDASGSYEQYF
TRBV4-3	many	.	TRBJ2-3	TGCGCCAGCAGCCAGCGACGGACGGCTACGCAGTATTTT	CASSQRRTATQYF
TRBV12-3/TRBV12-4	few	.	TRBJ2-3	TGTGCCAGCAGTTTTTATGCCAGCAGCATCACAGATACGCAGTATTTT	CASSFYASSITDTQYF
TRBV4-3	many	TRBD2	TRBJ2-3	TGCGCCAGCAGCCACGGGACTAGCGGGAGGACAGATACGCAGTATTTT	CASSHGTSGRTDTQYF
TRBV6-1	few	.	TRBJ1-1	TGTGCCAGCAATGGCAGGTCAAGAACTGAAGCTTTCTTT	CASNGRSRTEAFF
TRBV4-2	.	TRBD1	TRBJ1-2	TGTGCCAGCAGCCGATCGGACAGGGAAGGTGGCTACACCTTC	CASSRSDREGGYTF
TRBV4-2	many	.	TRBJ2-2	TGTGCCAGCAGCCAAGGGGAACGGACCGGGGAGCTGTTTTTT	CASSQGERTGELFF
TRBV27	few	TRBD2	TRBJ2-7	TGTGCCAGCCTCGGACTAGCGGGCCCTGGGAACGAGCAGTACTTC	CASLGLAGPGNEQYF
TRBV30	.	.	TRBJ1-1	TGTGCCTGGAGTGCACGGGGCGTGTACACTGAAGCTTTCTTT	CAWSARGVYTEAFF
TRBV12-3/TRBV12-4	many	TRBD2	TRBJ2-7	TGTGCCAGCAGTTCGCGACTGACTAGCGGGAGGGCCAGGGGCCACGAGCAGTACTTC	CASSSRLTSGRARGHEQYF
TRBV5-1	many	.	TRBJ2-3	TGCGCCAGCAGCTTTGAGGGATCAGATACGCAGTATTTT	CASSFEGSDTQYF
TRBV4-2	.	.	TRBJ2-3	TGTGCCAGCAGTTGGCCCGGGCCTGAACCCACAGATACGCAGTATTTT	CASSWPGPEPTDTQYF
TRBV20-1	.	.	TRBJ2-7	TGCAGCCCGAGGGAGCAGTACTTC	CSPREQYF
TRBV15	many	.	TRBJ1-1	TGTGCCACCAGCAGAGATCGTTGGGCAGAAGCTTTCTTT	CATSRDRWAEAFF
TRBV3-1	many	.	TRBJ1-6	TGTGCCAGCAGCCAAGATCGTCGGAATTCACCCCTCCACTTT	CASSQDRRNSPLHF
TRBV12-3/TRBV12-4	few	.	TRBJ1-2	TGTGCCAGCAGCCTGGGGTCAGGGGCTACAGGCTACACCTTC	CASSLGSGATGYTF
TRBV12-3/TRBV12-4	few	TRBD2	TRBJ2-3	TGTGCCAGCAGTTTAACTAGCGGGGGGTCTAGCACAGATACGCAGTATTTT	CASSLTSGGSSTDTQYF
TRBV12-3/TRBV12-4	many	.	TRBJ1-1	TGTGCCAGCAGTTTACCAGGGGTGGACACTGAAGCTTTCTTT	CASSLPGVDTEAFF
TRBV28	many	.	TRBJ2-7	TGTGCCAGCAGTTCCCCCGGGACCTCCACCTACGAGCAGTACTTC	CASSSPGTSTYEQYF
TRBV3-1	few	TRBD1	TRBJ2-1	TGTGCCAGCAGCCGACGACAGGGGTCCAGCTCCTACAATGAGCAGTTCTTC	CASSRRQGSSSYNEQFF
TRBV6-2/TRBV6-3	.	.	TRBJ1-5	TGTGCCGGCAGTTACGGATCCAATCAGCCCCAGCATTTT	CAGSYGSNQPQHF
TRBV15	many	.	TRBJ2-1	TGTGCCACCAGCAGATTTTACAATGAGCAGTTCTTC	CATSRFYNEQFF
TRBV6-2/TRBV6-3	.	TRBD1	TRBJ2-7	TGTGCCAGCAGTTACCGGGACAGGGTGTACGAGCAGTACTTC	CASSYRDRVYEQYF
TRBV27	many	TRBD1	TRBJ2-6	TGTGCCAGCAGTCCCTCAGGGGGCTCTGGGGCCAACGTCCTGACTTTC	CASSPSGGSGANVLTF